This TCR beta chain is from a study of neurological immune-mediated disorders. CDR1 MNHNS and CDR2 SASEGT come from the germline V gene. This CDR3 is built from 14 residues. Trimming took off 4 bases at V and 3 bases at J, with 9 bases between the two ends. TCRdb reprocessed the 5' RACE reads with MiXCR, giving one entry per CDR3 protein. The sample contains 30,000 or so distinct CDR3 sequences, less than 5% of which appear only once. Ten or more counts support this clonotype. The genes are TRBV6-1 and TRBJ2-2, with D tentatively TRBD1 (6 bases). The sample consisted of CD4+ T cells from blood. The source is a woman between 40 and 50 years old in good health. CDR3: CASSGNRDTGELFF. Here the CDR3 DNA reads TGTGCCAGCAGTGGCAACAGGGACACCGGGGAGCTGTTTTTT.